This TCR beta chain is drawn from a study of blood T cell repertoires in COVID-19. Study at large: Sites across the United States, Italy and Spain contributed samples from acute and convalescent COVID-19. Sample material is recorded as cDNA or gDNA derived from T cells, B-cell-depleted T cells, or PBMCs.

This CDR3 is built from 16 residues. Unmatched junction bases numbered 8, after V lost 0 bases and J lost 3 bases. Germline-derived CDR1 and CDR2 are MNHNS and SASEGT. Original methodology: How many nucleated cells were present was estimated from reference gene primer amplification. Produced via immunoSEQ multiplex PCR; TCRdb's table is partial and in-frame only. The DNA gave D and trimming, while V, J and clone size come from that table. The sample contains roughly 140,000 clones, 78% of which appear only once. Sequenced input: peripheral blood. J is TRBJ2-7 and V is TRBV6-1, with 7 bases fitting TRBD2. This receptor was taken from a woman aged 55 to 70 with acute or convalescent COVID-19. CDR3 nucleotides: TGTGCCAGCAGTGAAGCTTCCAGCGGGATTCTCTACGAGCAGTACTTC. It codes for CASSEASSGILYEQYF.